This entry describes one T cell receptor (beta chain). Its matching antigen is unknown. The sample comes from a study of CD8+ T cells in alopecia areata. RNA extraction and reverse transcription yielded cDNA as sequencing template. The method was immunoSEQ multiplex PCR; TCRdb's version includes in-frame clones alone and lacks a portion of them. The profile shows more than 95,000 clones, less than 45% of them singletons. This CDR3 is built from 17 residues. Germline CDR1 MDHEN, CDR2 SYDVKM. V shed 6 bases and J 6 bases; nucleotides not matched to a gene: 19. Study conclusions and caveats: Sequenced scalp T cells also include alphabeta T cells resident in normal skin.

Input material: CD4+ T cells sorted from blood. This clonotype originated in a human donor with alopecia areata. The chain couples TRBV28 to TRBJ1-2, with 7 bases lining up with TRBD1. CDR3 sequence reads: CASSSYMRRGRGDGYTF. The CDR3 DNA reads TGTGCCAGCAGCTCCTATATGCGGAGGGGGCGTGGGGATGGCTACACCTTC.